A single sample is the source of the 13 T cell receptor beta chains below, sequenced in a study of T cell responses to AZD1222 COVID-19 vaccine. The protocol was immunoSEQ multiplex PCR, while the TCRdb copy is restricted to in-frame clones and leaves out a portion. The table includes about 170,000 clones, roughly nine tenths detected once. This specimen consisted of peripheral blood, obtained on day 0 of AZD1222 vaccination. All receptors come from an adult in good health.

A word on this clone: Other DNA sequences in the same sample also yield this CDR3. V usage is TRBV18 and J usage is TRBJ1-1, with unresolved D. This CDR3 comprises 14 residues. Per germline, CDR1 KGHSH and CDR2 LQKENI. The V and J ends lost 1 base and 0 bases respectively, with 6 bases between them. The CDR3 region has the DNA TGTGCCAGCTCACCACAGGGTATGAACACTGAAGCTTTCTTT. Translated: CASSPQGMNTEAFF.

The chain recombines TRBV5-5 with TRBJ1-1; TRBD1 might be the D (5 bases). Trimming took off 0 bases at V and 1 base at J, with 16 bases between the two ends. Germline V gives CDR1 SGHKS, CDR2 YYEKEE (reference sequence). The CDR3 covers 17 residues. CDR3 DNA sequence: TGTGCCAGCAGCTTGGTTGTGCTAGGGGTATCGAACACTGAAGCTTTCTTT. Translation gives CASSLVVLGVSNTEAFF.

This clone came up once. CDR3 sequence: CASSLWTGDPRSFNEQFF. CDR3 nucleotide sequence: TGTGCCAGCAGTTTATGGACAGGGGATCCGCGATCGTTTAATGAGCAGTTCTTC. This chain joins TRBV27 and TRBJ2-1; 9 nucleotides line up with TRBD1. The CDR3 consists of 18 residues. With 1 base clipped from V and 7 bases from J, the junction kept 14 bases outside the gene matches. Germline V gives CDR1 MNHEY, CDR2 SMNVEV (reference sequence).

The chain employs TRBV27 and TRBJ2-6; D remains ambiguous. This CDR3 region has 17 residues. Germline lookup yields CDR1 MNHEY and CDR2 SMNVEV (reference sequence). Trimming shortened V by 4 bases and J by 4 bases, and 17 bases separated the two germline ends. The CDR3 DNA reads as TGTGCCAGCAGTTCGACACGCCTTATCTCAGGGGCCAACGTCCTGACTTTC. It translates to CASSSTRLISGANVLTF.

This clone came up once. The chain joins TRBV5-5 to TRBJ1-1, with 7 nucleotides matching TRBD1. Germline V gene sequence: CDR1 SGHKS, CDR2 YYEKEE (reference sequence). V lost 4 bases and J lost 5; bases outside the gene matches: 11. The CDR3 runs 15 residues. The CDR3 DNA sequence: TGTGCCAGCAGCAGACAGACAGGGCTTTCGACTGAAGCTTTCTTT. This encodes CASSRQTGLSTEAFF.

This clone was picked up one time. The rearrangement links TRBV4-2 to TRBJ2-1, with 10 bases that match TRBD2. Germline CDR1 LGHNA, CDR2 YNFKEQ. V gave up 4 bases and J gave up 2 bases; unmatched junction bases: 5. The CDR3 is made up of 16 amino acids. CDR3 bases: TGTGCCAGCAGCCTTAGCGGGGGGCCACCCTACAATGAGCAGTTCTTC. Translating it yields CASSLSGGPPYNEQFF.

The rearrangement links TRBV18 to TRBJ1-4; maybe TRBD1 (6 bases). CDR3 length equals 15 residues. Germline-derived CDR1 and CDR2 are KGHSH and LQKENI. V was cut by 1 base and J by 2 bases, with 8 bases left in between. CDR3 region: CASSPQGVTNEKLFF. As DNA, the CDR3 is TGTGCCAGCTCACCACAGGGGGTCACTAATGAAAAACTGTTTTTT.

The chain employs TRBV5-4 and TRBJ1-6; unclear D gene. Trimming left V 0 bases short and J 7 bases short, with 8 bases between. CDR1 is SGHNT, CDR2 YYREEE, per germline (reference sequence). CDR3 length: 14 residues. CDR3 loop: CASSLAGKNSPLHF. In DNA form, the CDR3 reads TGTGCCAGCAGCTTGGCGGGGAAAAATTCACCCCTCCACTTT.

The rearrangement joins TRBV5-1 to TRBJ2-2; D gene uncertain. Germline V gene lookup returns CDR1 SGHRS and CDR2 YFSETQ. The CDR3 is 11 residues long. V lost 7 bases and J lost 1, with 2 bases in between. CDR3 residues: CASGNTGELFF. Written as DNA, the CDR3 is TGCGCCAGCGGGAACACCGGGGAGCTGTTTTTT.

The chain joins TRBV3-1 (or the pseudogene TRBV3-2) to TRBJ2-1, with 8 bases that match TRBD2. Germline lookup yields CDR1 LGHDT and CDR2 YNNKEL (reference sequence). The CDR3 spans 16 residues. J gave up 12 bases and V 0 bases, and 13 bases lay outside the gene matches. The CDR3 protein is CASSQEGAGGGGGQFF. The CDR3 region has the DNA TGTGCCAGCAGCCAAGAGGGGGCGGGAGGAGGTGGTGGGCAGTTCTTC.

The chain recombines TRBV2 with TRBJ2-1, with TRBD1 matching 7 bases. This CDR3 has 12 amino acids. After removal of 4 bases from V and 8 bases from J, the junction contained 2 bases not matched to a gene. CDR1 is SNHLY and CDR2 is FYNNEI in the germline V gene. The CDR3 DNA reads as TGTGCCAGCAGTGGACAGGGCTATGAGCAGTTCTTC. Protein: CASSGQGYEQFF. The entire variable domain, with the rest obtained from reference TRBV2 and TRBJ2-1, is as follows: EPEVTQTPSHQVTQMGQEVILRCVPISNHLYFYWYRQILGQKVEFLVSFYNNEISEKSEIFDDQFSVERPDGSNFTLKIRSTKLEDSAMYFCASSGQGYEQFFGPGTRLTVL.

The chain recombines TRBV19 with TRBJ1-5; D not certain. With 11 bases removed from V and 3 bases from J, the gap between germline ends came to 14 bases. The V gene's germline CDR1 is LNHDA and CDR2 SQIVND (reference sequence). CDR3 size: 13 residues. Here the CDR3 DNA reads TGTGCCGGGAGGGCCTCACTCAATCAGCCCCAGCATTTT. It codes for CAGRASLNQPQHF.

This clone is a singleton in its sample. V is TRBV5-1 and J is TRBJ2-3; 9 bases agree with TRBD2. This CDR3 region has 18 residues. Germline CDR1 and CDR2: SGHRS and YFSETQ. V gave up 2 bases and J gave up 0 bases; unmatched junction bases: 10. As DNA, the CDR3 is TGCGCCAGCAGCTTTGGGAATAGCGGGGGAACTAGCACAGATACGCAGTATTTT. The encoded protein is CASSFGNSGGTSTDTQYF.